The T cell receptor beta chain described here comes from a study of T-cell reconstitution after alpha-beta-depleted transplantation in children. Study-wide results and caveats: A year post-transplant, T-cell counts and diversity derived mostly from newly produced T cells. Alpha-beta T cells present about two months after transplant were reported to originate from several hundred expanded graft clones.

The library targeted TCRbeta and was prepared with unique molecular identifiers. TCRdb re-called the PCR reads with MiXCR, one entry per CDR3 protein. This sample yields about a million distinct CDR3 sequences, of which roughly 29% are seen a single time; more than 25% belongs to the top ten. This clonotype was picked up a small number of times. Its antigen remains unknown. The CDR3 loop spans 12 amino acids. Germline V gene lookup returns CDR1 DFQATT and CDR2 SNEGSKA (reference sequence). Trimming took off 3 bases at V and 6 bases at J, with 10 bases between the two ends. This specimen consisted of PBMCs, mostly from graft donor cells, obtained 360 days after TCRalphabeta/CD19-depleted stem cell transplant. This TCR was sampled from a boy in the first two years of life who had a stem cell transplant for SCID, so the T cells may come from the graft donor. J is TRBJ2-3 and V is TRBV20-1; D ambiguous. The CDR3 is CSARGSYDTQYF. The CDR3 bases are TGCAGTGCTAGGGGGTCATATGATACGCAGTATTTT.